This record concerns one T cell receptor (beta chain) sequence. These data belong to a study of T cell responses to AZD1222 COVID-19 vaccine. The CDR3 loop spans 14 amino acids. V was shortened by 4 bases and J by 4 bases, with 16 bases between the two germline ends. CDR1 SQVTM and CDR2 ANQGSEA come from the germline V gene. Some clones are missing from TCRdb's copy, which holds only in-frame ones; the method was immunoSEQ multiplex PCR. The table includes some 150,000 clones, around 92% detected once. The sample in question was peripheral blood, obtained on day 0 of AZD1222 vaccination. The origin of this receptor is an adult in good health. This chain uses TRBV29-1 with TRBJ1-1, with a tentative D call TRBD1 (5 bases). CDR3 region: CSVVGGSRGTEAFF. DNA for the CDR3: TGCAGCGTTGTCGGGGGGTCAAGGGGCACTGAAGCTTTCTTT. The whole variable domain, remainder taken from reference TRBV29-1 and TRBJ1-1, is SAVISQKPSRDICQRGTSLTIQCQVDSQVTMMFWYRQQPGQSLTLIATANQGSEATYESGFVIDKFPISRPNLTFSTLTVSNMSPEDSSIYLCSVVGGSRGTEAFFGQGTRLTVV.